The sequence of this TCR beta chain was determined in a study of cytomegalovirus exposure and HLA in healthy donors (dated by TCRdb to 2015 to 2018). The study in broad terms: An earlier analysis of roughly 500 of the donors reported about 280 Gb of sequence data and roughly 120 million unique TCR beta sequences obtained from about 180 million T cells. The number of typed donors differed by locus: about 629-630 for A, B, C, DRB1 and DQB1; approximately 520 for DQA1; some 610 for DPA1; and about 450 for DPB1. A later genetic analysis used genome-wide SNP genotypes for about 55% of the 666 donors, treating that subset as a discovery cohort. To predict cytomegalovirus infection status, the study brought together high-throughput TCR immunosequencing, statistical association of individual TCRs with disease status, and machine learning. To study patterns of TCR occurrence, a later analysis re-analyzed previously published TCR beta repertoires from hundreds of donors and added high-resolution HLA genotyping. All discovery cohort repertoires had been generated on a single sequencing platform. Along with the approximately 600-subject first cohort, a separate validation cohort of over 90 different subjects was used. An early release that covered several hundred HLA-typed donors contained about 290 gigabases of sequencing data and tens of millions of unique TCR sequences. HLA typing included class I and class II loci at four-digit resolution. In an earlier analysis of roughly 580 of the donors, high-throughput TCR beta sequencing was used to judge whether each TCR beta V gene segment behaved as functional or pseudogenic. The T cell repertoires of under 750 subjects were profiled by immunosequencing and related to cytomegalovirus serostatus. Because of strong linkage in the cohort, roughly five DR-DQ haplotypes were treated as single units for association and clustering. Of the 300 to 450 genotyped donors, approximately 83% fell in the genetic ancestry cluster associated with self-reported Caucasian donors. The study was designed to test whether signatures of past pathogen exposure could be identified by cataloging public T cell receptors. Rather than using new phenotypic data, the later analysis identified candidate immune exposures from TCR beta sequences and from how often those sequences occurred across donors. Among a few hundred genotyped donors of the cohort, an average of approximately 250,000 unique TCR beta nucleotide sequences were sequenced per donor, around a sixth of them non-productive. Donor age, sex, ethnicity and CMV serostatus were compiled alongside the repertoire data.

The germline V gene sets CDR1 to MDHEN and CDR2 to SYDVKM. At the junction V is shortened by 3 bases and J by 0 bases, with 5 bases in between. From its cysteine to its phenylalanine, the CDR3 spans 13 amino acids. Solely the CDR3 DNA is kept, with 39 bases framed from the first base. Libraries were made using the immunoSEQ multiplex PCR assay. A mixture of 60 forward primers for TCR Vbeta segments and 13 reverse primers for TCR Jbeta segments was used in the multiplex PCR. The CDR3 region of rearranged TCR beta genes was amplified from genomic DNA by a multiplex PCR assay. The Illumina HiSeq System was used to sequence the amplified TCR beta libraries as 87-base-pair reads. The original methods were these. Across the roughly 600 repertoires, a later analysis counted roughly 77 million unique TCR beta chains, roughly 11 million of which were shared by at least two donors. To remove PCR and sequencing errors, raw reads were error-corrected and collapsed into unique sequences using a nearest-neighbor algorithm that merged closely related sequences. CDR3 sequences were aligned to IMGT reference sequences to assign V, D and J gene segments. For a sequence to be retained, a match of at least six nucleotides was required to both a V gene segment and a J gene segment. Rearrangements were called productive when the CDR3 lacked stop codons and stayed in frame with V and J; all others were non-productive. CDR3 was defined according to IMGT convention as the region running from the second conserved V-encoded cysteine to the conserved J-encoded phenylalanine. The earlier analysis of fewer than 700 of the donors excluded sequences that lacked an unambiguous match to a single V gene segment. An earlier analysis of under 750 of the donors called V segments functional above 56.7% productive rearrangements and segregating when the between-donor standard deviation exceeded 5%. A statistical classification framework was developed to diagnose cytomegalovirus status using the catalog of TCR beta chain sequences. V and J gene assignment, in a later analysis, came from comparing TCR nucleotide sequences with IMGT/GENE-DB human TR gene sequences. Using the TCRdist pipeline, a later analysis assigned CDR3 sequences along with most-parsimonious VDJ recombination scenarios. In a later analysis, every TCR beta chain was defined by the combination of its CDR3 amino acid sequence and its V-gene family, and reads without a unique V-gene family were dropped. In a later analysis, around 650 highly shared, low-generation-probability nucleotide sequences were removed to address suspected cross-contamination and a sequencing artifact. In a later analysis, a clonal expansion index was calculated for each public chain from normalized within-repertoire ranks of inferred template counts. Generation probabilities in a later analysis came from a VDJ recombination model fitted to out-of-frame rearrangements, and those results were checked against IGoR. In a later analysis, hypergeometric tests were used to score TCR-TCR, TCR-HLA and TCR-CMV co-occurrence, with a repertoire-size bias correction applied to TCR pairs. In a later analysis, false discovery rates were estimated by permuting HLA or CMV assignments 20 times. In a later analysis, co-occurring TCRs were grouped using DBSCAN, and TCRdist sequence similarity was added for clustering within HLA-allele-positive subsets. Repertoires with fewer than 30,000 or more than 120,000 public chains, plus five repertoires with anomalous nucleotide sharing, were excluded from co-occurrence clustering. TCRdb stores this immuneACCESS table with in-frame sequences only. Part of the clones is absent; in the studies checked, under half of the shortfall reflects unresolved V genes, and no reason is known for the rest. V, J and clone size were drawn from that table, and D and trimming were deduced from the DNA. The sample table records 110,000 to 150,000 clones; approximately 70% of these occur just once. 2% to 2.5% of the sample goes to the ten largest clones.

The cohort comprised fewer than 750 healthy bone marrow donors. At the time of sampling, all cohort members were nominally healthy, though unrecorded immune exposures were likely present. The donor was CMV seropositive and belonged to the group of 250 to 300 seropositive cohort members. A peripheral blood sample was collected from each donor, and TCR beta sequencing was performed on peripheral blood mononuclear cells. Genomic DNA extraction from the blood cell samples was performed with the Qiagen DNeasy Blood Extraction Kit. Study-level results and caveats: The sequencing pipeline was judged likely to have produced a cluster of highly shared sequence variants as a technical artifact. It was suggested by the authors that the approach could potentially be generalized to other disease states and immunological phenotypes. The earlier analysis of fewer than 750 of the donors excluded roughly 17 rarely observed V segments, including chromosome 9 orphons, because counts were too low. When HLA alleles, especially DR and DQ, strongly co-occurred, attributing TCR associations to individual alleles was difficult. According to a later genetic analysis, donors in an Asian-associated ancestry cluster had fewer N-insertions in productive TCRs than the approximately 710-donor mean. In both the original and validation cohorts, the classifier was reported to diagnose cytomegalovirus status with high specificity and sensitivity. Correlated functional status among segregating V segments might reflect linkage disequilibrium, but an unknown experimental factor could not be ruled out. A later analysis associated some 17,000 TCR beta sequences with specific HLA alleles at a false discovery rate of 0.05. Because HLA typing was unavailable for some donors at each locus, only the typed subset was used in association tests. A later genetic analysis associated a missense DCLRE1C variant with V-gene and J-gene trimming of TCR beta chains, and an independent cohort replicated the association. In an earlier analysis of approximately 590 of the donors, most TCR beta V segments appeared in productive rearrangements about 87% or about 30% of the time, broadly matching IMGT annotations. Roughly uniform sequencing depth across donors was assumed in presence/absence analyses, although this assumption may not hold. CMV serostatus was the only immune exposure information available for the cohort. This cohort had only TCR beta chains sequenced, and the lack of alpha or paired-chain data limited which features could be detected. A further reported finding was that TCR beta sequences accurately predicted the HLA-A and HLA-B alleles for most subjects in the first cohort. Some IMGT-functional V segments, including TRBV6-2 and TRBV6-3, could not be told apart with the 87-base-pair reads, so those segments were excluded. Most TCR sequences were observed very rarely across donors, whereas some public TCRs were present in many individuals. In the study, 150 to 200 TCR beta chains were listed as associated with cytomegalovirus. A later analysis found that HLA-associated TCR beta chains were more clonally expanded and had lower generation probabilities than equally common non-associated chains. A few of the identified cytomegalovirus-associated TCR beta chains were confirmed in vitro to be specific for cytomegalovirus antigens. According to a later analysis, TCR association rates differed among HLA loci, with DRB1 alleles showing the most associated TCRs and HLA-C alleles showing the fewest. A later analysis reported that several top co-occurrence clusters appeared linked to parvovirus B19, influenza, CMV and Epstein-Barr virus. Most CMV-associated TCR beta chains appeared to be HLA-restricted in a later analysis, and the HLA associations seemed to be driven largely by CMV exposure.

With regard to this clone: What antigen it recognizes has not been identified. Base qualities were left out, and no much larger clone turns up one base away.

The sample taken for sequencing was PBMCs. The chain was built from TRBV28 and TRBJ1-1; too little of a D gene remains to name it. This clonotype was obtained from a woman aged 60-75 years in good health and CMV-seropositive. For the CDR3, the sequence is CASSLRVNTEAFF. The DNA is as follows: TGTGCCAGCAGTTTGAGAGTGAACACTGAAGCTTTCTTT. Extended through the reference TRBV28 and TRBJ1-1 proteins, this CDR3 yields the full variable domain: DVKVTQSSRYLVKRTGEKVFLECVQDMDHENMFWYRQDPGLGLRLIYFSYDVKMKEKGDIPEGYSVSREKKERFSLILESASTNQTSMYLCASSLRVNTEAFFGQGTRLTVV.